This T cell receptor (beta chain) was recorded in a study of T cell changes during pregnancy in multiple sclerosis. Assay: immunoSEQ multiplex PCR; the TCRdb copy retains only in-frame clones and omits some. Of 45,000 to 60,000 clones in the sample, more than 85% were seen once. This CDR3 has 15 amino acids. Germline CDR1 and CDR2: MNHEY and SVGAGI. The junction had 8 bases not matched to a gene; V was cut back by 0 bases and J by 8 bases. The sequence was obtained from a female donor in good health, enrolled as a control in a pregnancy study. The J gene is TRBJ1-2, the V gene TRBV6-5; 8 bases are shared with TRBD1. Sequenced here: peripheral blood, sampled after pregnancy. The CDR3 here is CASSYSNRGKKGYTF. DNA of the CDR3: TGTGCCAGCAGTTACTCGAACAGGGGGAAGAAAGGCTACACCTTC.